The sequence of this T cell receptor beta chain was determined in a study of response to subunit inactivated influenza vaccine. Trimming cost V 6 bases and J 6 bases; bases outside gene matches: 9. This CDR3 has 14 amino acids. This clonotype was counted many times. TCRdb processed the RT-PCR reads anew with MiXCR; each CDR3 protein has one entry. The data show about 650,000 distinct CDR3 sequences, with 15% to 18% seen just once and roughly 10% held by the top ten. The source material was PBMCs from blood, sampled about 13 days after vaccination. The sequence was obtained from a man in his forties or fifties who received an inactivated influenza vaccine. V usage is TRBV12-3 or TRBV12-4 and J usage is TRBJ2-7; 9 nucleotides agree with TRBD1. The CDR3 nucleotides read TGTGCCAGCAGCTTGACAGGGGGATCCACCGAGCAGTACTTC. As protein: CASSLTGGSTEQYF.